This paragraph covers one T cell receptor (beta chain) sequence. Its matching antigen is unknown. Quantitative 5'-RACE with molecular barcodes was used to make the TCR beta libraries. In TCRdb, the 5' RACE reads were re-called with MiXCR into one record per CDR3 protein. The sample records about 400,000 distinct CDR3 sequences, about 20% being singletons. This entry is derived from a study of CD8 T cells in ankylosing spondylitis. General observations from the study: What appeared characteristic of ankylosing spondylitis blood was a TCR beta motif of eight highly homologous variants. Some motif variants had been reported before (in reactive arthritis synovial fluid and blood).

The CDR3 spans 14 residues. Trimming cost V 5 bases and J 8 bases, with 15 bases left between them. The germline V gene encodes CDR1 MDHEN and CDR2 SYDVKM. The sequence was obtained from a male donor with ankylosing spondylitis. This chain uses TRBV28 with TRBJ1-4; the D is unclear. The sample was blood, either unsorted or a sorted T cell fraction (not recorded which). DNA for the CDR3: TGTGCCAGCAGTGCCCGGGGTCGGGTCGAAAAACTGTTTTTT. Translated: CASSARGRVEKLFF.